This record covers a single T cell receptor beta chain. The record originates from a study of T cell changes during pregnancy in multiple sclerosis. V dropped 8 bases and J dropped 3; count of bases not matched to a gene: 12. The CDR3 covers 15 residues. Germline lookup yields CDR1 SEHNR and CDR2 FQNEAQ (reference sequence). Some clones are missing from TCRdb's copy, which holds only in-frame ones; the method was immunoSEQ multiplex PCR. The table includes about 14,000 clones, about nine tenths detected once. This clonotype originated in a female donor with multiple sclerosis, enrolled in a pregnancy study. The J gene is TRBJ2-5, the V gene TRBV7-9; TRBD1 aligns across 7 bases. The sample was CD8+ T cells from peripheral blood mononuclear cells, taken in the first trimester of pregnancy. The CDR3 protein is CASGSLAGGKETQYF. Written as DNA, the CDR3 is TGTGCCAGCGGCTCTCTGGCAGGGGGTAAAGAGACCCAGTACTTC.